The 9 T cell receptor beta chains given below trace back to one sample, sequenced in a study of blood T cells in healthy people across ages. Primed by a sample-barcoded 5' primer and a J-beta primer mix, a second PCR proceeded for 7 to 11 cycles. TCRdb ran MiXCR on the 5' RACE reads and lists one entry per CDR3 protein. The table records roughly 410,000 distinct CDR3 sequences, more than 45% of them present only once. The source material was blood. All receptors come from a man aged 55 to 69 in good health.

This clonotype was recorded many times. The chain couples TRBV5-1 to TRBJ2-7, with 8 bases that match TRBD1. CDR1 SGHRS and CDR2 YFSETQ come from the germline V gene. J lost 2 bases, V lost 3 bases, and 7 bases had no gene match. This CDR3 has 15 residues. CDR3 sequence: CASSWGTGVAYEQYF. The DNA for the CDR3 is TGCGCCAGCAGCTGGGGGACAGGAGTCGCCTACGAGCAGTACTTC.

This sequence joins TRBV7-2 and TRBJ2-7; 10 bases line up with TRBD2. Germline V CDR1 and CDR2: SGHTA, FQGNSA. Trimming took 2 bases from V and 0 from J; bases not matched to a gene: 7. The CDR3 has 17 amino acids. The DNA for the CDR3 is TGTGCCAGCAGCTTAATCACACTAGCGGGGTTCTCCTACGAGCAGTACTTC. Its protein is CASSLITLAGFSYEQYF.

The CDR3: CASSIDASYEQYF. The CDR3 DNA is TGTGCCAGCAGCATAGACGCCAGCTACGAGCAGTACTTC. The chain carries TRBV7-9 and TRBJ2-7, with no clear D. V shed 5 bases and J shed 3 bases, with 11 bases lying between them. This CDR3 is 13 amino acids long. Looked up from germline, CDR1 is SEHNR and CDR2 is FQNEAQ (reference sequence).

The rearrangement joins TRBV4-2 to TRBJ1-1, with 11 bases lining up with TRBD1. This CDR3 is built from 16 residues. V shed 0 bases, J shed 5 bases, and the junction held 5 bases outside the gene matches. Germline-derived CDR1 and CDR2 are LGHNA and YNFKEQ. The CDR3 is CASSQDGTGGSTEAFF. DNA for the CDR3: TGTGCCAGCAGCCAAGATGGGACAGGGGGTTCGACTGAAGCTTTCTTT.

This clonotype has only a few counts. V usage is TRBV6-5 and J usage is TRBJ2-4, with D hard to call. Germline CDR1 is MNHEY and CDR2 is SVGAGI. The ends were cut back, 6 bases at V and 0 bases at J, with 9 bases in the middle. This CDR3 has 14 amino acids. DNA of the CDR3: TGTGCCAGCAGGCACCCGATAGCCAAAAACATTCAGTACTTC. It yields the protein CASRHPIAKNIQYF.

The rearrangement joins TRBV7-9 to TRBJ2-7, with 12 bases identical to TRBD2. The J call may be mistaken, given a closer DNA end match to TRBJ2-5. Per germline, CDR1 SEHNR and CDR2 FQNEAQ (reference sequence). This CDR3 has 16 residues. The CDR3, as DNA: TGTGCCAGCAGCCTACGGACTAGCGGGACCTCAGAGACCCAGTACTTC. Its translation: CASSLRTSGTSETQYF.

This CDR3 reads CSARDGGEGWEQYF. The CDR3 DNA reads TGCAGTGCTAGAGATGGCGGGGAGGGGTGGGAGCAGTACTTC. J is TRBJ2-7 and V is TRBV20-1, with TRBD2 identical over 7 bases. Germline CDR1 reads DFQATT; CDR2 reads SNEGSKA (reference sequence). With V trimmed by 0 bases and J by 7 bases, 9 bases remained unmatched. The CDR3 extends over 14 amino acids.

This clonotype was seen only a few times. The gene calls are TRBV12-3 or TRBV12-4 and TRBJ2-7; D is unresolved. V was clipped by 6 bases and J by 2 bases, with 8 bases between them. The CDR3 runs to 12 residues. CDR3 sequence (DNA): TGTGCCAGCAGGCCAAAAGCCTACGAGCAGTACTTC. This codes for CASRPKAYEQYF.

This sequence joins TRBV9 and TRBJ2-1; tentative D call: TRBD2 (6 bases). V lost 4 bases, J lost 4 bases, and 15 bases lay in between. Per germline, CDR1 SGDLS and CDR2 YYNGEE. The CDR3 spans 15 residues. CDR3 in amino acids: CASSPIGGAYNEQFF. The DNA for the CDR3 is TGTGCCAGCAGCCCCATTGGCGGGGCATACAATGAGCAGTTCTTC.